The 4 T cell receptor beta chains reported below all come from one sample, sequenced in a study of OX40 agonist ivuxolimab in advanced cancers. Only in-frame clones appear in the TCRdb table, and some are missing; sequencing was by immunoSEQ multiplex PCR. The repertoire holds roughly 67,000 clones, roughly nine tenths seen once, with 8.5% to 10% in the top ten. Material: CD4+ or CD8+ T cells sorted from blood, obtained in a trial of the OX40 agonist ivuxolimab. All receptors come from an adult with an advanced solid tumor such as melanoma, head and neck, liver or kidney cancer.

A single count supports this clone. V gene TRBV2 combines with J gene TRBJ2-5; the match to TRBD1 covers 7 bases. With 9 bases clipped from V and 9 bases from J, the junction kept 7 bases outside the gene matches. The CDR3 length is 11 residues. Germline V lookup: CDR1 SNHLY, CDR2 FYNNEI. The CDR3 protein is CASNTGEPQYF. The CDR3 DNA reads TGTGCCAGTAATACAGGGGAGCCCCAGTACTTC.

There are a few counts of this clone. The chain couples TRBV9 to TRBJ1-6, with D uncertain. This CDR3 region has 14 residues. Germline V gives CDR1 SGDLS, CDR2 YYNGEE. The ends were cut back, 3 bases at V and 10 bases at J, with 14 bases in the middle. The CDR3 DNA reads as TGTGCCAGCAGCGATGGAGATGTGGGGTCACCCCTCCACTTT. Translation gives CASSDGDVGSPLHF.

The chain has TRBV15 and TRBJ1-1; D perhaps matches TRBD1 (5 bases). Deletions cut 1 base from V and 10 bases from J, with 16 bases between. The CDR3 spans 14 residues. Germline values: CDR1 LNHNV, CDR2 YYDKDF (reference sequence). In DNA, the CDR3 is TGTGCCACCAGCAGAGTGGAGGAACGGGGGGTAGCTTTCTTT. Its protein product is CATSRVEERGVAFF.

The V call is TRBV5-6, the J call TRBJ2-1; 9 nucleotides align to TRBD2. Losses at the gene ends were 2 bases for V and 6 bases for J; bases not matched to a gene: 9. Per the germline V gene, CDR1 is SGHDT and CDR2 is YYEEEE. CDR3 size: 16 residues. The CDR3 protein is CASSLPGLAQANEQFF. CDR3 bases: TGTGCCAGCAGCTTACCGGGACTAGCCCAGGCCAATGAGCAGTTCTTC.